This TCR beta chain was sequenced for a study of CD8 T cells in ankylosing spondylitis. The V segment lost 3 bases and the J segment 3 bases; nucleotides outside the gene matches: 4. The CDR3 runs to 14 residues. In germline, CDR1 is DFQATT, CDR2 SNEGSKA (reference sequence). Quantitative molecular-barcoded 5'-RACE generated the TCR beta libraries. TCRdb called the 5' RACE reads again in MiXCR, with one record for every CDR3 protein. This table holds about 420,000 distinct CDR3 sequences, approximately 20% found once. In the case of this clonotype: The target antigen is unknown.

Whole-study results and caveats: Disease-linked clones bore a CD8+ phenotype and were relatively rare in peripheral blood. Some motif variants were previously reported in reactive arthritis synovial fluid and blood. Seven to nine highly homologous variants formed a TCR beta motif that appeared characteristic of ankylosing spondylitis blood.

The sequencing sample was made of blood, either unsorted or a sorted T cell fraction (not recorded which). The chain combines TRBV20-1 with TRBJ1-2, with 10 bases lining up with TRBD1. The sequence derives from a male donor with ankylosing spondylitis. Here the CDR3 DNA reads TGCAGTGCTAGCTATGACAGGGGGCACTATGGCTACACCTTC. It yields the protein CSASYDRGHYGYTF.